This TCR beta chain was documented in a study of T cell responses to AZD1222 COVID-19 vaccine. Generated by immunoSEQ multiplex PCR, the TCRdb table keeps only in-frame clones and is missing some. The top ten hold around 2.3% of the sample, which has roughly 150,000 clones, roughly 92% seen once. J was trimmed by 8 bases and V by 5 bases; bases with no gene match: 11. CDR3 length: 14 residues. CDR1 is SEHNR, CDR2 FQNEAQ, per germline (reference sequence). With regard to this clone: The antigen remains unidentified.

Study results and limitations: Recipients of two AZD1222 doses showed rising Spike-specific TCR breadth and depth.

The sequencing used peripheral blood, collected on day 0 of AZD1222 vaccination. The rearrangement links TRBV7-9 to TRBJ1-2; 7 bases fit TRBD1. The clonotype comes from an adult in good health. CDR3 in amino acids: CASSLGDSLGGYTF. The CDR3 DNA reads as TGTGCCAGCAGCCTAGGGGACAGCCTGGGCGGCTACACCTTC.